This T cell receptor beta chain was found in a study of blood T cells in healthy people across ages. Findings and caveats of the study: Possibly confounding the expanded clonotype changes was the fact that donor CMV status was unknown.

Germline loops: CDR1 SGHVS, CDR2 FQNEAQ. V was shortened by 3 bases and J by 8 bases, with 17 bases between the two germline ends. CDR3 size: 15 residues. A few counts support this clonotype. Its antigen is not known. A sample-barcoded 5' primer and a J-beta primer mix were used in a second PCR of about 6 to 12 cycles. A single record per CDR3 protein comes from TCRdb applying MiXCR to the 5' RACE reads. The table has 1.5 million to 2 million distinct CDR3 sequences, about 30% seen once. This sequence originates from a woman in her twenties or thirties in good health. This chain links TRBV7-8 with TRBJ2-1; no clear D gene. The sequenced material came from blood. In DNA, the CDR3 is TGTGCCAGCAGCTTTCGGGCTCCGCCTGGGGATGAGCAGTTCTTC. As protein: CASSFRAPPGDEQFF.